This T cell receptor (beta chain) was identified during a study of shared clonotypes between healthy human individuals. Study summary: Participating donors consisted of two women and a few men aged 18 to 49. Study-wide results and caveats: Between several donors, naive CD4 clonotypes were shared at a level of about 5.3%. Generally, naive subsets came out with larger estimated richness than memory subsets.

About this clone itself: Antigen: not known.

Selected positively for CCR7 and CD45RO-negative, naive CD8 cells excluded terminally differentiated effector memory CD45RA+ cells. Sorted-subset replicate PCR reactions were performed with around 210 ng DNA, corresponding to 30,000 to 35,000 T cell genomes. Produced via immunoSEQ multiplex PCR; TCRdb's table is partial and in-frame only. The top ten hold approximately 0.3% of the sample, which has hundreds of thousands of clones, 95% to 98% seen once. Germline CDR1 is MDHEN and CDR2 is SYDVKM. V shed 6 bases and J shed 6 bases, with 12 bases lying between them. CDR3 length: 13 amino acids. The sequence was obtained from a man younger than 40 in good health. The sequenced material came from naive CD8+ T cells sorted from blood. The chain employs TRBV28 and TRBJ2-1; D call uncertain. In DNA form, the CDR3 reads TGTGCCAGCAGCCTTTTGGCAGCCAATGAGCAGTTCTTC. As protein: CASSLLAANEQFF. Using reference TRBV28 and TRBJ2-1 for the parts outside the CDR3, the full variable domain is DVKVTQSSRYLVKRTGEKVFLECVQDMDHENMFWYRQDPGLGLRLIYFSYDVKMKEKGDIPEGYSVSREKKERFSLILESASTNQTSMYLCASSLLAANEQFFGPGTRLTVL.